The 32 T cell receptor beta chains reported below all come from one sample, sequenced in a study of T cell responses to AZD1222 COVID-19 vaccine. Only in-frame clones appear in the TCRdb table, and some are missing; sequencing was by immunoSEQ multiplex PCR. Altogether about 100,000 clones are present, about nine tenths being singletons, with the ten largest covering around 4.5%. The input for sequencing was peripheral blood, taken on day 0 of AZD1222 vaccination. Receptors originate from an adult in good health.

This clone has a single count. J is TRBJ1-5 and V is TRBV19, with TRBD1 identical over 9 bases. Germline V lookup: CDR1 LNHDA, CDR2 SQIVND (reference sequence). The junction had 7 bases not matched to a gene; V was cut back by 5 bases and J by 2 bases. CDR3 size: 16 residues. This CDR3 reads CASSVTGQGGNQPQHF. The CDR3 DNA follows: TGTGCCAGTAGTGTCACGGGACAGGGTGGCAATCAGCCCCAGCATTTT.

The chain joins TRBV6-5 to TRBJ1-6, with D possibly TRBD1 on 5 matching bases. There are 13 residues in the CDR3. Trimming stripped 5 bases from V and 8 bases from J, with 10 bases between. CDR1 and CDR2 (germline): MNHEY, SVGAGI. In DNA form, the CDR3 reads TGTGCCAGCAGTCGCCGGGGCTATTCACCCCTCCACTTT. This translates into CASSRRGYSPLHF.

This chain joins TRBV7-2 and TRBJ1-4; 9 bases are shared with TRBD1. The CDR3 consists of 15 residues. V shed 5 bases and J 3 bases; nucleotides not matched to a gene: 4. Germline V gene sequence: CDR1 SGHTA, CDR2 FQGNSA. CDR3 coding DNA: TGTGCCAGCAGCACAAGGACAGGGGCTAATGAAAAACTGTTTTTT. Amino acids: CASSTRTGANEKLFF.

The CDR3 sequence is CASSLGPTWGYTF. DNA for the CDR3: TGTGCCAGCAGTTTAGGACCCACCTGGGGCTACACCTTC. The chain has TRBV27 and TRBJ1-2; D not certain. V dropped 2 bases and J dropped 8 bases, with 12 bases sitting between them. The CDR3 consists of 13 residues. Germline CDR1 and CDR2: MNHEY and SMNVEV (reference sequence).

The chain carries TRBV5-1 and TRBJ1-4; 7 positions match TRBD1. Germline CDR1 is SGHRS and CDR2 is YFSETQ. The CDR3 sequence is 14 residues long. Trimming at V came to 1 base and at J to 7 bases, leaving 4 bases not matched to a gene. Written as DNA, the CDR3 is TGCGCCAGCAGCTTGCGAGGGGGCTTTGAAAAACTGTTTTTT. Amino acid sequence: CASSLRGGFEKLFF.

V usage is TRBV6-4 and J usage is TRBJ1-1, with D unresolved. The germline V gene has CDR1 MRHNA and CDR2 SNTAGT. The V end was cut by 2 bases, the J end by 0 bases, with 4 bases between. The CDR3 runs 13 residues. The CDR3 is CASSDDMNTEAFF. DNA of the CDR3: TGTGCCAGCAGTGACGACATGAACACTGAAGCTTTCTTT.

The chain combines TRBV27 with TRBJ1-1; D call uncertain. V lost 2 bases and J 8 bases, leaving 9 bases between the germline ends. The CDR3 spans 12 residues. CDR1 is MNHEY, CDR2 SMNVEV, per germline (reference sequence). DNA of the CDR3: TGTGCCAGCAGTTTACTGGGGAGGGAAGCTTTCTTT. Protein product: CASSLLGREAFF.

The chain couples TRBV11-2 to TRBJ2-4; no clear D. The V and J ends lost 3 bases and 8 bases respectively, with 8 bases between them. The CDR3 spans 12 residues. Germline V CDR1 and CDR2: SGHAT, FQNNGV. The CDR3 sequence is CASSLRRHIQYF. CDR3 sequence (DNA): TGTGCCAGCAGCTTGCGTAGGCACATTCAGTACTTC.

V is TRBV7-3 and J is TRBJ2-1; the match to TRBD2 covers 12 bases. The germline gives CDR1 SGHTA, CDR2 FQGTGA. V was pared by 7 bases and J by 12 bases, with 13 bases of the junction left unmatched. This CDR3 has 15 residues. The CDR3 coding sequence is TGTGCCAGCACGGTTCTAGCGGGAGGGCCGAGAAGGCAGTTCTTC. This sequence encodes CASTVLAGGPRRQFF.

This clone was observed a single time. The chain uses TRBV24-1 and TRBJ2-7; weak D call: TRBD2 (5 bases). The germline CDR1 and CDR2 sequences are KGHDR and SFDVKD. Trimming took off 3 bases at V and 4 bases at J, with 12 bases between the two ends. The CDR3 is 14 residues long. The CDR3 sequence is CATSDPGRNYEQYF. The CDR3, as DNA: TGTGCCACCAGTGATCCGGGAAGAAATTACGAGCAGTACTTC.

The chain joins TRBV2 to TRBJ2-7, with TRBD1 identical over 8 bases. The ends lost 6 bases at V and 0 bases at J; junction bases unmatched: 10. The CDR3 extends over 16 amino acids. The germline CDR1 and CDR2 sequences are SNHLY and FYNNEI. CDR3 nucleotides: TGTGCCAGCAGCTTTCCATCGACAGGGGTCTCCTACGAGCAGTACTTC. Translation gives CASSFPSTGVSYEQYF.

J is TRBJ2-2 and V is TRBV24-1; 11 bases agree with TRBD1. This CDR3 region has 15 residues. V trimming: 6 bases; J trimming: 5 bases; junction bases outside the gene matches: 4. The V gene's germline CDR1 is KGHDR and CDR2 SFDVKD. The CDR3: CATSHGQGATGELFF. The CDR3 DNA reads TGTGCCACCAGTCACGGACAGGGGGCGACCGGGGAGCTGTTTTTT.

This chain links TRBV4-3 with TRBJ2-6, with 9 bases identical to TRBD1. The germline gives CDR1 LGHNA, CDR2 YSLEER. Trimming cost V 2 bases and J 0 bases; bases outside gene matches: 5. The CDR3 sequence is 18 residues long. The CDR3 DNA reads TGCGCCAGCAGCCAATTCGGGACAGGGTACTCTGGGGCCAACGTCCTGACTTTC. Amino acids: CASSQFGTGYSGANVLTF.

This clone was counted a single time. J is TRBJ2-3 and V is TRBV5-5; D assignment may be TRBD1 or TRBD2 (6 bases each). Trimming cost V 7 bases and J 3 bases, with 12 bases left between them. The CDR3 has 13 residues. Germline lookup yields CDR1 SGHKS and CDR2 YYEKEE (reference sequence). As DNA, the CDR3 is TGTGCCAGCCATCGGGGGCTTACAGATACGCAGTATTTT. This sequence encodes CASHRGLTDTQYF.

V and J are TRBV30 and TRBJ2-1; TRBD1 matches 12 bases. The CDR3 consists of 14 residues. CDR1 GTSNPN and CDR2 SVGIG come from the germline V gene (reference sequence). J gave up 9 bases and V 2 bases, and 5 bases lay outside the gene matches. The CDR3 bases are TGTGCCTGGAGTTGGGGACAGGGGGCACGTGAGCAGTTCTTC. The encoded protein is CAWSWGQGAREQFF.

J is TRBJ1-5 and V is TRBV4-3; D call uncertain. The CDR3 extends over 19 amino acids. CDR1 LGHNA and CDR2 YSLEER come from the germline V gene. V dropped 0 bases and J dropped 0 bases, with 18 bases sitting between them. The CDR3 DNA sequence: TGCGCCAGCAGCCAAGATCTCCCCTCAGACAAGAATAGCAATCAGCCCCAGCATTTT. It encodes CASSQDLPSDKNSNQPQHF.

V gene TRBV18 combines with J gene TRBJ2-7, with TRBD1 identical over 8 bases. Germline V gene lookup returns CDR1 KGHSH and CDR2 LQKENI. This CDR3 comprises 14 residues. V was pared by 2 bases and J by 5 bases, with 5 bases of the junction left unmatched. In DNA, the CDR3 is TGTGCCAGCTCACCAACGTCAGGGGGCGACGAGCAGTACTTC. Amino acid sequence: CASSPTSGGDEQYF.

In this sample, this clone turned up once. The CDR3 DNA reads TGTGCCAGCAGCTTCCAGGGGGTAGGCGAGCAGTACTTC. This translates into CASSFQGVGEQYF. The chain recombines TRBV5-4 with TRBJ2-7; the match to TRBD1 covers 7 bases. Per the germline V gene, CDR1 is SGHNT and CDR2 is YYREEE (reference sequence). CDR3 length: 13 amino acids. V shed 2 bases, J shed 6 bases, and the junction held 5 bases outside the gene matches.

V gene TRBV6-5 combines with J gene TRBJ2-7; TRBD1 matches at 7 bases. This CDR3 has 12 amino acids. CDR1 and CDR2 from the germline V gene are MNHEY and SVGAGI. Trimming at V came to 4 bases and at J to 6 bases, leaving 3 bases not matched to a gene. CDR3: CASSLPGGEQYF. DNA for the CDR3: TGTGCCAGCAGTTTGCCAGGGGGCGAGCAGTACTTC.

The J gene is TRBJ1-2, the V gene TRBV6-4; TRBD1 is a possible D gene (5 bases). The CDR3 is made up of 17 amino acids. Germline lookup yields CDR1 MRHNA and CDR2 SNTAGT. Trimming removed 0 bases from V and 4 bases from J, with 18 bases in between. The chain's CDR3 is CASSDSMYRPDSYGYTF. CDR3 in DNA: TGTGCCAGCAGTGACTCGATGTACAGGCCAGATTCCTATGGCTACACCTTC.

V usage is TRBV5-6 and J usage is TRBJ2-1; 10 positions agree with TRBD1. This CDR3 is 15 amino acids long. Trimming took 0 bases from V and 3 from J; bases not matched to a gene: 0. The germline gives CDR1 SGHDT, CDR2 YYEEEE. This chain's CDR3 is CASSLGDRGYNEQFF. The CDR3 coding sequence is TGTGCCAGCAGCTTGGGGGACAGGGGCTACAATGAGCAGTTCTTC.

The chain is built from TRBV28 and TRBJ2-6, with D possibly matching TRBD2 (6 bases). This CDR3 has 15 amino acids. Germline V CDR1 and CDR2: MDHEN, SYDVKM. Deletions cut 7 bases from V and 0 bases from J, with 10 bases between. CDR3 loop: CASKPGGSGANVLTF. DNA of the CDR3: TGTGCCAGCAAACCCGGGGGCTCTGGGGCCAACGTCCTGACTTTC.

There are a few counts of this clone. The rearrangement joins TRBV11-3 to TRBJ1-2, with a possible D match to TRBD1 (5 bases). This CDR3 has 14 amino acids. Germline loops: CDR1 SGHNT, CDR2 YENEEA. V lost 3 bases and J lost 6, with 14 bases in between. This chain's CDR3 is CASSLEGNYHGYTF. For the CDR3, the DNA is TGTGCCAGCAGCTTGGAGGGGAATTACCATGGCTACACCTTC.

In nucleotides, the CDR3 is TGTGCCAGCAGCCGGGGGGAGGGATCGAACACTGAAGCTTTCTTT. Its translation: CASSRGEGSNTEAFF. This chain links TRBV5-4 with TRBJ1-1, with a weak D call TRBD1 (5 bases). V lost 4 bases to trimming and J lost 1 base, with 14 bases between them. Per the germline V gene, CDR1 is SGHNT and CDR2 is YYREEE (reference sequence). The CDR3 loop spans 15 amino acids.

The V and J genes are TRBV11-2 and TRBJ1-1, with 9 bases identical to TRBD1. The J segment lost 5 bases and the V segment lost 2 bases, leaving 12 bases of the junction unmatched. Germline CDR1 and CDR2: SGHAT and FQNNGV. The CDR3 covers 17 residues. The CDR3 DNA reads TGTGCCAGCAGCTTAAGGGGGCCCGGACAGGGGAGGACTGAAGCTTTCTTT. Translating it yields CASSLRGPGQGRTEAFF.

The chain has TRBV4-2 and TRBJ1-4; no clear D gene. The germline V and J ends were trimmed by 0 bases and 5 bases, with 13 bases remaining between them. Germline-derived CDR1 and CDR2 are LGHNA and YNFKEQ. The length of the CDR3 is 16 residues. The CDR3 coding sequence is TGTGCCAGCAGCCAAGACCCTTTAGGACTCAATGAAAAACTGTTTTTT. It encodes CASSQDPLGLNEKLFF.

The chain is built from TRBV7-2 and TRBJ1-4, with D possibly TRBD1 on 6 matching bases. Deletions cut 5 bases from V and 7 bases from J, with 14 bases between. CDR1 and CDR2 from the germline V gene are SGHTA and FQGNSA. The CDR3 contains 14 residues. The CDR3 spells CASSPQGGGEKLFF. The CDR3 DNA follows: TGTGCCAGCAGCCCCCAAGGGGGGGGTGAAAAACTGTTTTTT.

This clone came up once. The chain recombines TRBV30 with TRBJ1-5; 7 nucleotides line up with TRBD1. With 5 bases clipped from V and 4 bases from J, the junction kept 8 bases outside the gene matches. This CDR3 spans 14 amino acids. The germline V gene encodes CDR1 GTSNPN and CDR2 SVGIG (reference sequence). The CDR3 here is CAWRIGTENQPQHF. CDR3 nucleotide sequence: TGTGCCTGGCGTATCGGGACAGAAAATCAGCCCCAGCATTTT.

Worth noting for this clone: At one end the junction does not follow the germline gene, possibly because of a read error. The chain is built from TRBV7-2 and TRBJ2-1; 12 bases are shared with TRBD2. This CDR3 has 16 amino acids. Looked up from germline, CDR1 is SGHTA and CDR2 is FQGNSA. The DNA for the CDR3 is TGTGCCAGCAGCGTAGCGACTAGCGGGAGAAACAATGAGCAGTTCTTC. This gives the protein CASSVATSGRNNEQFF.

The chain recombines TRBV4-1 with TRBJ2-3; D remains unclear. Germline CDR1 reads MGHRA; CDR2 reads YSYEKL. This CDR3 comprises 18 residues. The germline V and J ends were trimmed by 0 bases and 4 bases, with 20 bases remaining between them. Written as DNA, the CDR3 is TGCGCCAGCAGCCAAGACCCGCCGAGTTATATGGTCGCAGATACGCAGTATTTT. Protein product: CASSQDPPSYMVADTQYF.

V usage is TRBV27 and J usage is TRBJ1-1; TRBD1 might be the D (6 bases). V shed 11 bases and J shed 6 bases, with 25 bases lying between them. The CDR3 has 15 residues. Germline V gene sequence: CDR1 MNHEY, CDR2 SMNVEV (reference sequence). CDR3 residues: CASRPRTGSSAEAFF. Written as DNA, the CDR3 is TGTGCCTCCAGACCCCGCACAGGGTCATCGGCTGAAGCTTTCTTT.

This chain joins TRBV29-1 and TRBJ2-2; TRBD2 agrees at 7 bases. The germline gives CDR1 SQVTM, CDR2 ANQGSEA. The CDR3 loop spans 16 amino acids. V shed 7 bases and J 3 bases; nucleotides not matched to a gene: 14. CDR3 sequence (DNA): TGCAGCGCCAAGAGCGGGGCCTGGGGATACACCGGGGAGCTGTTTTTT. Its protein product is CSAKSGAWGYTGELFF.